Shown below are 15 T cell receptor beta chains from a single sample sequenced in a study of T cells in Graves' hyperthyroidism and ophthalmopathy. RNA transcripts served as the template for amplifying TCR beta CDR3 regions. In the first-round RT-PCR of the TCR CDR3, the HTBI primer set was used. TCRdb used MiXCR to reprocess the multiplex PCR reads, holding one entry per CDR3 protein. The sample holds a few hundred thousand distinct CDR3 sequences, more than 45% seen once. Sequencing was performed on peripheral blood or thyroid tissue (not recorded which). The receptor set was obtained from a woman under 30 with Graves' hyperthyroidism.

This clonotype was seen ten or more times. The chain uses TRBV11-2 and TRBJ2-2; the D gene is possibly TRBD2 (7 bases). The V gene lost 5 bases and the J gene lost 5 bases, with 15 bases spanning the gap. The germline V gene has CDR1 SGHAT and CDR2 FQNNGV. This CDR3 comprises 15 residues. The CDR3 nucleotides read TGTGCCAGCAGCCCCATTCGGGGGGCGACCGGGGAGCTGTTTTTT. Translated: CASSPIRGATGELFF.

This clonotype was picked up many times. The chain uses TRBV19 and TRBJ1-1; TRBD1 aligns across 8 bases. The ends lost 4 bases at V and 1 base at J; junction bases unmatched: 8. This CDR3 region has 16 residues. Germline values: CDR1 LNHDA, CDR2 SQIVND (reference sequence). The CDR3 DNA is TGTGCCAGTAGTACTGGGACAGGAGGGACGAACACTGAAGCTTTCTTT. Translation gives CASSTGTGGTNTEAFF.

The chain has TRBV7-4 and TRBJ1-1; D is possibly TRBD1 (6 bases). V shed 5 bases and J shed 3 bases, with 13 bases lying between them. The CDR3 contains 14 residues. Germline CDR1 SGHVT, CDR2 SQSDAQ. CDR3 region: CASSPGRGHTEAFF. CDR3 nucleotide sequence: TGTGCCAGCAGCCCAGGCAGGGGTCACACTGAAGCTTTCTTT.

The chain employs TRBV27 and TRBJ1-1, with no clear D. V lost 2 bases and J lost 4, with 8 bases in between. The CDR3 is made up of 13 amino acids. CDR1 MNHEY and CDR2 SMNVEV come from the germline V gene (reference sequence). The CDR3 sequence is CASSLSFPTEAFF. The DNA of the CDR3 is TGTGCCAGCAGTTTAAGTTTCCCCACTGAAGCTTTCTTT.

The chain recombines TRBV12-3 or TRBV12-4 with TRBJ1-5; 11 bases agree with TRBD1. CDR3 length: 18 residues. The junction had 13 bases not matched to a gene; V was cut back by 4 bases and J by 5 bases. This CDR3 is CASSSGGQGGGRDQPQHF. In DNA, the CDR3 is TGTGCCAGCAGTTCAGGGGGACAGGGGGGCGGTCGCGATCAGCCCCAGCATTTT.

This clonotype was observed at least ten times. CDR3 nucleotides: TGTGCCATCAGTGATCTCGCTAGCGGGAGCCTCGAGCAGTACTTC. It specifies CAISDLASGSLEQYF. The chain recombines TRBV10-3 with TRBJ2-7; 10 bases line up with TRBD2. Germline V gives CDR1 ENHRY, CDR2 SYGVKD. The ends lost 3 bases at V and 6 bases at J; junction bases unmatched: 8. The CDR3 sequence is 15 residues long.

There are many counts of this clonotype. The chain joins TRBV19 to TRBJ2-7; D unclear. V was cut by 6 bases and J by 6 bases, with 15 bases left in between. There are 13 residues in the CDR3. The germline V gene encodes CDR1 LNHDA and CDR2 SQIVND (reference sequence). CDR3 residues: CASSTSPMAEQYF. In nucleotides, the CDR3 is TGTGCCAGTAGCACGAGTCCTATGGCCGAGCAGTACTTC.

This clonotype was counted at least ten times. J is TRBJ2-5 and V is TRBV20-1; TRBD2 agrees at 8 bases. Germline V lookup: CDR1 DFQATT, CDR2 SNEGSKA (reference sequence). There are 14 residues in the CDR3. Trimming removed 4 bases from V and 2 bases from J; junction bases left unmatched: 6. CDR3 region: CSATRAGEQETQYF. In DNA, the CDR3 is TGCAGTGCTACCCGAGCGGGAGAGCAAGAGACCCAGTACTTC.

This clonotype has ten or more counts. This rearrangement joins TRBV10-3 to TRBJ1-1, with D uncertain. V lost 5 bases and J 4 bases, leaving 14 bases between the germline ends. Per the germline V gene, CDR1 is ENHRY and CDR2 is SYGVKD. This CDR3 has 14 amino acids. The CDR3 coding sequence is TGTGCCATCAGTCGATGGAATCCGGGCACTGAAGCTTTCTTT. This encodes CAISRWNPGTEAFF.

This clonotype was seen repeatedly, ten times or more. J is TRBJ2-7 and V is TRBV24-1; D may correspond to TRBD1 or TRBD2 (5 bases each). This CDR3 spans 14 amino acids. CDR1 is KGHDR, CDR2 SFDVKD, per germline. The V and J ends lost 11 bases and 0 bases respectively, with 16 bases between them. The CDR3 loop is CAIKWGCNSYEQYF. The DNA for the CDR3 is TGTGCCATAAAATGGGGGTGCAACTCCTACGAGCAGTACTTC.

In regard to this clonotype: A much larger clone lies one base from this, so it may be a read error. The rearrangement links TRBV7-9 to TRBJ1-2; tentative D call: TRBD1 (5 bases). Per germline, CDR1 SEHNR and CDR2 FQNEAQ (reference sequence). The CDR3 is 13 residues long. V was cut by 3 bases and J by 6 bases, with 11 bases left in between. CDR3 in DNA: TGTGCCAGCAGCTTTGGGGGATGGGATGGCTACACCTTC. Translation: CASSFGGWDGYTF.

The chain is built from TRBV6-1 and TRBJ1-2; D possibly corresponds to TRBD1 (5 bases). The CDR3 spans 14 residues. Trimming removed 6 bases at V and 4 bases at J, with 15 bases between. The germline gives CDR1 MNHNS, CDR2 SASEGT. The CDR3 DNA reads TGTGCCAGCAGAGATAGCGGGGGAACCTATGGCTACACCTTC. It yields the protein CASRDSGGTYGYTF.

There are a few counts of this clonotype. Here the CDR3 DNA reads TGTGCCAGCAAAGAGTCTAGCGGGGGCACAGATACGCAGTATTTT. Its translation is CASKESSGGTDTQYF. The rearrangement joins TRBV2 to TRBJ2-3; TRBD2 agrees at 9 bases. Germline CDR1 is SNHLY and CDR2 is FYNNEI. The CDR3 is 15 residues long. V gave up 7 bases and J gave up 1 base; unmatched junction bases: 6.

This clonotype has ten or more counts. The chain uses TRBV11-2 and TRBJ1-1; weak D call: TRBD1 (5 bases). Trimming cost V 3 bases and J 1 base, with 12 bases left between them. The CDR3 sequence is 15 residues long. Germline assignment: CDR1 SGHAT and CDR2 FQNNGV. The CDR3 reads CASSLEGNGNTEAFF. Written as DNA, the CDR3 is TGTGCCAGCAGCTTGGAGGGGAACGGGAACACTGAAGCTTTCTTT.

The rearrangement joins TRBV14 to TRBJ2-3; maybe TRBD1 (7 bases). V was pared by 8 bases and J by 4 bases, with 19 bases between. This CDR3 has 15 amino acids. Germline V gene data show CDR1 as SGHDN and CDR2 as FVKESK. CDR3 sequence reads: CASERGDREADTQYF. CDR3 nucleotide sequence: TGTGCCAGCGAGAGAGGTGACAGGGAGGCAGATACGCAGTATTTT.